The entry that follows covers one T cell receptor beta chain sequence. Its antigen remains unidentified. This CDR3 contains 13 residues. Germline V gives CDR1 LNHDA, CDR2 SQIVND (reference sequence). The junction had 4 bases not matched to a gene; V was cut back by 1 base and J by 8 bases. The sample belongs to a study of cytomegalovirus exposure and HLA in healthy donors. The overall study: Genotyping of hundreds of donors showed that 70% to 90% belonged to the Caucasian-associated ancestry cluster. Study outcomes and limitations: Later analysis showed TCR association rates varying by HLA locus, highest for DRB1 and lowest for HLA-C. Common viral pathogens (according to a later analysis) appeared linked to several of the most significant clusters. Segments of the TCR beta V type were, in most cases, productive about 90% or about 30% of the time in an earlier analysis.

PCR was performed using 60 Vbeta and 13 Jbeta primers. TCRdb's copy holds only in-frame clones and misses some; the assay was immunoSEQ multiplex PCR. The table includes 75,000 to 95,000 clones, about three fifths detected once. The TCR originated in a young man in good health and CMV-seronegative. The specimen was PBMCs. The rearrangement joins TRBV19 to TRBJ1-2, with TRBD1 matching over 7 bases. CDR3 in amino acids: CASSIGDSAGYTF. DNA of the CDR3: TGTGCCAGTAGTATAGGGGACAGTGCGGGCTACACCTTC.